This TCR beta chain came from a study of neurological immune-mediated disorders. Study-level points and caveats: The repertoires of 18 of 34 multiple sclerosis patients were placed by phylogenetic grouping in a single related-CDR3 cluster, which may be a signature.

Germline loops: CDR1 SGHTA, CDR2 FQGNSA. This CDR3 is 16 amino acids long. Trimming cost V 5 bases and J 0 bases, with 15 bases left between them. This clonotype was seen ten or more times. Its target is unknown. TCRdb reanalysed the 5' RACE reads using MiXCR and keeps one entry per CDR3 protein. There are roughly 28,000 distinct CDR3 sequences in the sample; about 3.5% occur only once, and 7% to 8% lies in the top ten. The J gene is TRBJ2-3, the V gene TRBV7-2; perhaps TRBD2 as D (5 bases). The sequence came from a woman aged 25 to 39 with multiple sclerosis. The material sequenced was PBMCs. The CDR3 loop reads CASSPHQRGSTDTQYF. CDR3 in DNA: TGTGCCAGCAGCCCACACCAGCGCGGGAGCACAGATACGCAGTATTTT.